A single sample is the source of the 20 T cell receptor beta chains below, sequenced in a study of T cell responses to AZD1222 COVID-19 vaccine. The data were produced by immunoSEQ multiplex PCR, yet TCRdb's version contains in-frame clones alone and is incomplete. The repertoire holds approximately 68,000 clones, with 85% to 90% as singletons. Specimen: peripheral blood, collected 28 days after the second dose of the MenACWY control vaccine. These receptors were taken from an adult who received the MenACWY meningococcal vaccine as a control.

V usage is TRBV5-1 and J usage is TRBJ1-2; the match to TRBD1 covers 10 bases. Germline CDR1 is SGHRS and CDR2 is YFSETQ. The CDR3 sequence is 14 residues long. Trimming cost V 0 bases and J 8 bases; bases outside gene matches: 4. CDR3 protein: CASSLGQGAGGYTF. Here the CDR3 DNA reads TGCGCCAGCAGCTTGGGACAGGGGGCAGGAGGCTACACCTTC. The full variable domain, rest sourced from reference TRBV5-1 and TRBJ1-2, is KAGVTQTPRYLIKTRGQQVTLSCSPISGHRSVSWYQQTPGQGLQFLFEYFSETQRNKGNFPGRFSGRQFSNSRSEMNVSTLELGDSALYLCASSLGQGAGGYTFGSGTRLTVV.

The chain couples TRBV2 to TRBJ1-2, with D maybe TRBD1 (6 bases). V was pared by 7 bases and J by 4 bases, with 16 bases between. This CDR3 spans 14 amino acids. The germline CDR1 and CDR2 sequences are SNHLY and FYNNEI. DNA of the CDR3: TGTGCCAGCATCATGACAGGCCCGCGCTATGGCTACACCTTC. Translating it yields CASIMTGPRYGYTF.

The rearrangement joins TRBV11-2 to TRBJ2-7, with 8 bases lining up with TRBD1. Germline V lookup: CDR1 SGHAT, CDR2 FQNNGV. V was pared by 3 bases and J by 4 bases, with 8 bases of the junction left unmatched. The CDR3 has 15 amino acids. CDR3 in DNA: TGTGCCAGCAGCTTCGCTCCCTGGACAGGGTACGAGCAGTACTTC. This codes for CASSFAPWTGYEQYF.

The CDR3, as DNA: TGTGCCAGTAGTATGCTAGCGGGTGACACAGATACGCAGTATTTT. Translated, it gives CASSMLAGDTDTQYF. This sequence joins TRBV19 and TRBJ2-3; 8 nucleotides align to TRBD2. V shed 3 bases and J 2 bases; nucleotides not matched to a gene: 4. This CDR3 is built from 15 residues. Per the germline V gene, CDR1 is LNHDA and CDR2 is SQIVND (reference sequence).

V gene TRBV4-1 combines with J gene TRBJ1-5; unclear D gene. V was clipped by 1 base and J by 1 base, with 17 bases between them. The CDR3 runs 18 residues. Germline V CDR1 and CDR2: MGHRA, YSYEKL. DNA of the CDR3: TGCGCCAGCAGCCAAGTTCCAAGTTGGGGATACAGCAATCAGCCCCAGCATTTT. Translated: CASSQVPSWGYSNQPQHF.

The genes are TRBV7-8 and TRBJ2-7, with D perhaps being TRBD1 or TRBD2 (5 bases each). CDR3 length equals 17 residues. CDR1 is SGHVS and CDR2 is FQNEAQ in the germline V gene. V dropped 3 bases and J dropped 4 bases, with 22 bases sitting between them. The CDR3 DNA reads TGTGCCAGCAGCTTTCACCGGGGACCCGAAAGAGTATACGAGCAGTACTTC. It is translated as CASSFHRGPERVYEQYF.

The gene calls are TRBV19 and TRBJ1-1; no definite D call. The CDR3 covers 13 residues. V lost 5 bases and J 1 base, leaving 8 bases between the germline ends. Germline assignment: CDR1 LNHDA and CDR2 SQIVND (reference sequence). The CDR3 DNA reads TGTGCCAGTAGTCTGAGACAGAACACTGAAGCTTTCTTT. Protein sequence: CASSLRQNTEAFF.

This clone was observed a single time. This chain uses TRBV3-1 (or the pseudogene TRBV3-2) with TRBJ1-2, with TRBD1 matching 12 bases. CDR1 and CDR2 (germline): LGHDT, YNNKEL (reference sequence). V was clipped by 7 bases and J by 0 bases; unmatched bases: 6. This CDR3 is built from 16 residues. The CDR3 coding sequence is TGTGCCAGCACCCCGGGACAGGGGGCCTCTAACTATGGCTACACCTTC. It codes for CASTPGQGASNYGYTF.

The gene calls are TRBV30 and TRBJ1-2, with D hard to call. This CDR3 comprises 11 residues. Germline assignment: CDR1 GTSNPN and CDR2 SVGIG (reference sequence). The V end was cut by 0 bases, the J end by 8 bases, with 7 bases between. The CDR3 nucleotides are TGTGCCTGGAGTGTCGCCTTAGGCTACACCTTC. Its translation is CAWSVALGYTF.

J is TRBJ2-7 and V is TRBV21-1. TRBV21-1 is an annotated pseudogene. The CDR3 consists of 16 residues. The CDR3 DNA is TGTGCCAGCAGCAAAAGTCCCCCTGTGGGTCGCGACGAGCAGTACTTC. Protein sequence: CASSKSPPVGRDEQYF.

V usage is TRBV5-1 and J usage is TRBJ2-3; 7 nucleotides align to TRBD1. The germline gives CDR1 SGHRS, CDR2 YFSETQ. Losses at the gene ends were 0 bases for V and 3 bases for J; bases not matched to a gene: 4. The CDR3 contains 15 residues. CDR3 DNA sequence: TGCGCCAGCAGCTTGGTGGACAGGCAGACAGATACGCAGTATTTT. This translates into CASSLVDRQTDTQYF.

This clone was seen a few times. The chain couples TRBV2 to TRBJ2-1; D may match TRBD1 or TRBD2 (5 bases each). V lost 1 base and J 3 bases, leaving 7 bases between the germline ends. Germline V gene sequence: CDR1 SNHLY, CDR2 FYNNEI. CDR3 length: 14 amino acids. CDR3 amino acids: CASSEGDGYNEQFF. The CDR3 region has the DNA TGTGCCAGCAGTGAAGGGGACGGCTACAATGAGCAGTTCTTC.

This sequence joins TRBV11-2 and TRBJ1-2; 8 bases are shared with TRBD1. CDR3 size: 14 residues. The germline gives CDR1 SGHAT, CDR2 FQNNGV. V trimming: 5 bases; J trimming: 4 bases; junction bases outside the gene matches: 6. As DNA, the CDR3 is TGTGCCAGCAGCCCAGACAGGGGACCCTATGGCTACACCTTC. Translation: CASSPDRGPYGYTF.

This clone was found a few times. The chain joins TRBV11-2 to TRBJ2-3; D is perhaps TRBD1 (5 bases). Germline assignment: CDR1 SGHAT and CDR2 FQNNGV. Trimming removed 3 bases from V and 1 base from J, with 11 bases in between. The CDR3 covers 15 residues. The CDR3 DNA reads TGTGCCAGCAGCTTTCAGGGTTTCGGCACAGATACGCAGTATTTT. Translation: CASSFQGFGTDTQYF.

The chain joins TRBV4-1 to TRBJ2-1; 15 bases are a match to TRBD2. After removal of 3 bases from V and 0 bases from J, the junction contained 3 bases not matched to a gene. The CDR3 covers 18 residues. Germline CDR1 reads MGHRA; CDR2 reads YSYEKL. The CDR3 region has the DNA TGCGCCAGCAGCCACGGGACTAGCGGGAGGAGCTCCTACAATGAGCAGTTCTTC. Its translation: CASSHGTSGRSSYNEQFF.

The rearrangement links TRBV18 to TRBJ1-5, with D possibly matching TRBD1 (6 bases). The CDR3 loop spans 17 amino acids. Germline V lookup: CDR1 KGHSH, CDR2 LQKENI. Trimming took 3 bases from V and 6 from J, leaving 21 bases between them. For the CDR3, the DNA is TGTGCCAGCTCACCCACATTTGGCGGGGGGGGCCGTCAGCCCCAGCATTTT. Protein: CASSPTFGGGGRQPQHF.

The chain has TRBV10-3 and TRBJ1-5, with D possibly being TRBD1 (5 bases). The germline V gene has CDR1 ENHRY and CDR2 SYGVKD. The length of the CDR3 is 14 residues. The ends were cut back, 10 bases at V and 4 bases at J, with 17 bases in the middle. This CDR3 is CATTRDLQNQPQHF. The CDR3 nucleotides read TGTGCCACTACCCGGGACTTACAAAATCAGCCCCAGCATTTT.

The chain links TRBV6-5 to TRBJ1-1; a weak D match, TRBD1 (6 bases). Trimming removed 11 bases at V and 4 bases at J, with 17 bases between. Germline lookup yields CDR1 MNHEY and CDR2 SVGAGI. The CDR3 runs to 13 residues. This chain's CDR3 is CAGRRTEGTEAFF. The CDR3 nucleotides are TGTGCCGGTAGGAGGACAGAGGGCACTGAAGCTTTCTTT.

The V gene is TRBV6-1, the J gene TRBJ2-3, with D possibly being TRBD2 (5 bases). Germline CDR1 and CDR2: MNHNS and SASEGT. Trimming stripped 4 bases from V and 0 bases from J, with 14 bases between. This CDR3 contains 16 residues. The CDR3 sequence: CASSALLGGSTDTQYF. For the CDR3, the DNA is TGTGCCAGCAGTGCCCTACTGGGCGGGAGCACAGATACGCAGTATTTT.

V is TRBV5-3 and J is TRBJ1-1; D call uncertain. TRBV5-3 is filed as an ORF, its function uncertain. The CDR3 spans 17 residues. Trimming shortened V by 4 bases and J by 0 bases, and 19 bases separated the two germline ends. As DNA, the CDR3 is TGTGCCAGAAGCCATTTTGGGCGTGGGCAGATGAACACTGAAGCTTTCTTT. The encoded protein is CARSHFGRGQMNTEAFF.